This T cell receptor (beta chain) was retrieved from a study of shared clonotypes between healthy human individuals (dated by TCRdb to the early 2020s). Looking at the study overall: A couple of women and three men aged 18 to 49 years were included in the cohort. For each donor, CD4 naive and CD4 memory were each given three plates, CD8 naive was given two plates, and CD8 memory was given one plate. To increase sequencing depth and limit assay-specific biases, TCR repertoire library preparation and sequencing were carried out by different laboratories using diverse techniques. Per donor, leukapheresis produced somewhere between about 0.94 and 9.5 billion PBMCs. To estimate repertoire size and how much clonotype sharing occurs between individuals, the study deeply sequenced the blood TCR repertoires of five or six healthy adults. The study at large found these results: Larger estimated clonotype richness was generally found for naive subsets than for memory subsets. Sampling was restricted to blood, and TCR repertoires in tissue are likely to differ from TCR repertoires in blood. Across four donors, 5% to 6% of naive CD4, approximately 4% of naive CD8, roughly 2.2% of memory CD4, and 0.4% to 0.45% of memory CD8 clonotypes were shared. Even with the large sequencing depth, rarefaction of the sorted-subset datasets indicated that sequencing was incomplete. Pairwise subsampling led to the expectation that sequencing depth would affect the degree of clonotype sharing among donors. Compared with non-shared clonotypes, clonotypes shared by all four sorted-subset donors had higher generation probabilities. Because the study included only a small number of donors, the genetic and exposure-history diversity represented was limited.

Trimming removed 3 bases from V and 6 bases from J; the gene matches leave 6 bases unexplained. Reading from cysteine to phenylalanine, the CDR3 counts 14 amino acids. Just CDR3 DNA is preserved here, 42 bases in frame from base 1. CDR1 and CDR2 are read off the germline V gene as SGHVS and FNYEAQ. Note on this clone: The antigen it binds to is not known. No per-base quality is available; no much larger clone lies one base away.

The donors were healthy, HIV-negative adults who had no recently reported acute infections or vaccinations. Every donor was a Caucasian adult living in Nashville, Tennessee, USA. CD4+ T cells were enriched by magnetic negative selection, after which naive cells were positively selected on CD45RA and the negative fraction was taken as the memory subset. After blood collection by leukapheresis, PBMCs were isolated using Ficoll-Histopaque density gradient centrifugation and then cryopreserved in the vapor phase of liquid nitrogen. Purity and quantity of every magnetically sorted T cell population were checked by analytical flow cytometry. Each sorted fraction had its genomic DNA isolated and then quantified by UV absorbance on a Nanodrop 2000c. TCR CDR3 regions were amplified from genomic DNA by multiplex PCR using the deep immunoSEQ assay. Extracted genomic DNA from each cell subset was spread evenly across all wells of several immunoSEQ 96-well plates, with each plate serving as a replicate. For sorted subsets, each replicate PCR was loaded with 200 ng genomic DNA, equivalent to 30,000 or so T cell genomes. Purified libraries were quantified with a Qubit 3.0 fluorometer, sized on a Bioanalyzer 2100, and re-quantified with the KAPA Library Quantification kit. A separate single-read 150-cycle Illumina NextSeq 550 flow cell was used to sequence each immunoSEQ 96-well plate. Regarding the original processing steps: Because the immunoSEQ output held only junctional sequences and lacked quality scores, the filtering could not match the filtering applied to full-length reads. Sequences were annotated with PyIR, a Python wrapper for IgBLAST v1.9, using IMGT germline references to assign V/J genes and CDR3. Reads were removed for weak V/J assignments (E-value above 1e-6), missing CDR3, stop codons, out-of-frame junctions, or ambiguous translated residues. V3J clonotypes were defined as sequences sharing an identical inferred V gene, J gene, and CDR3 amino acid sequence. Percentage overlap between repertoires was calculated by dividing the number of shared unique clonotypes by the size of the smaller repertoire. Three approaches were used to assess repertoire richness: RTK rarefaction, the Chao1 estimator, and Recon v2.1 estimates of unobserved clonotypes. Generation probabilities for all TCRbeta clonotypes obtained by the gDNA method from a handful of donors were computed using OLGA. TCRdb stores this immuneACCESS table with in-frame sequences only. Part of the clones is absent; in the studies checked, under half of the shortfall reflects unresolved V genes, and no reason is known for the rest. For V, J and clone size, that table is used; D and trimming come from the DNA. The sample contains 800,000 to 1,200,000 clones, approximately 80% of them found a single time. Approximately 0.52% of the sample goes to the ten largest clones.

The sequence came from a man younger than 30 in good health. Some clones in this sample may be carry-over from other donors' samples. This receptor chain uses TRBV7-6 and TRBJ2-7, with 9 bases in between that match TRBD2. The specimen was memory CD4+ T cells from PBMCs. Taken with the paper, the label for cell subset or site translates to: CD45RA-negative fraction. The CDR3 sequence is CASSLVAGEGEQYF. The nucleotide sequence is TGTGCCAGCAGCTTGGTAGCGGGGGAGGGCGAGCAGTACTTC.